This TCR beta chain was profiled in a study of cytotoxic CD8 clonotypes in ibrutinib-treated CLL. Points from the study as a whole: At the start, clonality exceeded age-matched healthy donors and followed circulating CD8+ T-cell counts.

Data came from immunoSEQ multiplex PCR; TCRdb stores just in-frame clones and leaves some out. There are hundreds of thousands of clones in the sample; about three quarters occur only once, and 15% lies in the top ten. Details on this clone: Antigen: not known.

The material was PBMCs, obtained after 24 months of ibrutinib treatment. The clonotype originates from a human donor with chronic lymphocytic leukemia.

The CDR3 DNA follows: TGTGCCAGCAGCTCGTCCGCAACCAATACGCAGTATTTT. Protein product: CASSSSATNTQYF. The chain carries TRBV27 and TRBJ2-3; D not resolved. The germline V and J ends were trimmed by 6 bases and 7 bases, with 14 bases remaining between them. CDR3 length equals 13 residues. Germline V gene sequence: CDR1 MNHEY, CDR2 SMNVEV (reference sequence).